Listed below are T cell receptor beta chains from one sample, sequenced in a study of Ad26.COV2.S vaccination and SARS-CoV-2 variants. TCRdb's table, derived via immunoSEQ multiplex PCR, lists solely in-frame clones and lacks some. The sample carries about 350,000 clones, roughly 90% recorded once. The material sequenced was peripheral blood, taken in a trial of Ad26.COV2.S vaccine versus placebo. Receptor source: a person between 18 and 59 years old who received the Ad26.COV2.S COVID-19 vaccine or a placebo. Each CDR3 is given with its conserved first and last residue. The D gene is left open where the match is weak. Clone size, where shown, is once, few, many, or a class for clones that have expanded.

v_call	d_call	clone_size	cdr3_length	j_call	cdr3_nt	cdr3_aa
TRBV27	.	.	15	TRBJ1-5	TGTGCCAGCAGAGAAAACAGGGTTAGCAATCAGCCCCAGCATTTT	CASRENRVSNQPQHF
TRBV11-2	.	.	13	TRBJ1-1	TGTGCCAGCAGCGTACAGGGAGACACTGAAGCTTTCTTT	CASSVQGDTEAFF
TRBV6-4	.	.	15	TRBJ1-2	TGTGCCAGCAGTGACCCTGGTGGAGTGGTCCAAGGCTACACCTTC	CASSDPGGVVQGYTF
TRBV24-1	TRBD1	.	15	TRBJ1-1	TGTGCCACCAGTGATTCCCATCCGGGACAGGCTGGAGCTTTCTTT	CATSDSHPGQAGAFF
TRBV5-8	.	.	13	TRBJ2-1	TGTGCCAGCAGCTTCCGAGGGGCCAATGAGCAGTTCTTC	CASSFRGANEQFF
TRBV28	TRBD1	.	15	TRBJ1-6	TGTGCCAGCAGCCGCCGGGACAGTGACAATTCACCCCTCCACTTT	CASSRRDSDNSPLHF
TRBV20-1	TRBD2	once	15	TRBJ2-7	TGCAGTGCTAGTGGCGCGGGAGGGTGGGACTACGAGCAGTACTTC	CSASGAGGWDYEQYF
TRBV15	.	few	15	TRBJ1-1	TGTGCCACCAGCAGAGGGGGACGGGGGGCCACTGAAGCTTTCTTT	CATSRGGRGATEAFF
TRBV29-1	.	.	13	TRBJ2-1	TGCAGCGTTGAGGTGACGGAGGGCAATGAGCAGTTCTTC	CSVEVTEGNEQFF
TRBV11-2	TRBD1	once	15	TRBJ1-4	TGTGCCAGCAGCTCTACAGGGGTAACTAATGAAAAACTGTTTTTT	CASSSTGVTNEKLFF
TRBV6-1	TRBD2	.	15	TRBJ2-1	TGTGCCAGCAGTGAAGAAGCTAGCGGGAGTGATGAGCAGTTCTTC	CASSEEASGSDEQFF
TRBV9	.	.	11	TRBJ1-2	TGTGCCAGCAGCGTAGACTATGGCTACACCTTC	CASSVDYGYTF
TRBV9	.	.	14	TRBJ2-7	TGTGCCAGCAGCGTCCAGGACGGGGTCTACGAGCAGTACTTC	CASSVQDGVYEQYF
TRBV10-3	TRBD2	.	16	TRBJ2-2	TGTGCCATCAATGCAGCGGGAGGGGCGAACACCGGGGAGCTGTTTTTT	CAINAAGGANTGELFF
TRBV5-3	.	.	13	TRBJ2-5	TGTGCCAGAAGCTTGGCCCAACAAGAGACCCAGTACTTC	CARSLAQQETQYF
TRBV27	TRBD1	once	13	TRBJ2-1	TGTGCCAGCAGTTCGACAGGGGACAATGAGCAGTTCTTC	CASSSTGDNEQFF
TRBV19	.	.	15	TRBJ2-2	TGTGCCAGTAGTTCTCAACCGACGTACACCGGGGAGCTGTTTTTT	CASSSQPTYTGELFF
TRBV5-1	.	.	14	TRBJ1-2	TGCGCCAGCAGGACTGGACAGAACCTCTATGGCTACACCTTC	CASRTGQNLYGYTF
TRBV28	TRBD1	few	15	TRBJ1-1	TGTGCCAGCAGTCTACCGACAGGGAGGAATACTGAAGCTTTCTTT	CASSLPTGRNTEAFF
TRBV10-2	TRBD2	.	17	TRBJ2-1	TGCGCCAGCACCGGGACTAGCGGGGGGGCCCCCTACAATGAGCAGTTCTTC	CASTGTSGGAPYNEQFF
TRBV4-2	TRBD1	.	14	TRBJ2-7	TGTGCCAGCAGCCCCGGGACAGGAATCTACGAGCAGTACTTC	CASSPGTGIYEQYF
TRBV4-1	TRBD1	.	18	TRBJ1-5	TGCGCCAGCAGCCACCCCCAGGACAGGGGGCCCGGCAATCAGCCCCAGCATTTT	CASSHPQDRGPGNQPQHF
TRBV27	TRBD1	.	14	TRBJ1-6	TGTGCCAGCACCATGACAGGGTGGAATTCACCCCTCCACTTT	CASTMTGWNSPLHF
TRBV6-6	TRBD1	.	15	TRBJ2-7	TGTGCCAGCAGAAACGCGGGACAGGAACCCTACGAGCAGTACTTC	CASRNAGQEPYEQYF
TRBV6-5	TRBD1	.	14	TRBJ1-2	TGTGCCAGCAGGAGACAGGGCGGAAACTATGGCTACACCTTC	CASRRQGGNYGYTF
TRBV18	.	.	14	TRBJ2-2	TGTGCCAGCTCACCCCTCGGCTATACCGGGGAGCTGTTTTTT	CASSPLGYTGELFF
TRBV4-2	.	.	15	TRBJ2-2	TGTGCCAGCAGCCAAGGAACGACGAACACCGGGGAGCTGTTTTTT	CASSQGTTNTGELFF
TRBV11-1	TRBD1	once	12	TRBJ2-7	TGTGCCAGCAGCGGGACAGACTACGAGCAGTACTTC	CASSGTDYEQYF
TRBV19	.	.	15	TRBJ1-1	TGTGCCAGTAGTATAACCGTAAGGGTGAACACTGAAGCTTTCTTT	CASSITVRVNTEAFF
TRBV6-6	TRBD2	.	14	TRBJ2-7	TGTGCCAGCAGCCTAACCGGGACTAGCGTCGAGCAGTACTTC	CASSLTGTSVEQYF
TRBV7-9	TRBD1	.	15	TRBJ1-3	TGTGCCAGCAGCTTGACACAGGGGGGCGGAAACACCATATATTTT	CASSLTQGGGNTIYF
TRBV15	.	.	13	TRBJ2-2	TGTGCCACCAGCAGAGATAGGACCGGGGAGCTGTTTTTT	CATSRDRTGELFF
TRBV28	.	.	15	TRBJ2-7	TGTGCCAGCAGTTCCGGGGCAGGTGGAGCCTACGAGCAGTACTTC	CASSSGAGGAYEQYF
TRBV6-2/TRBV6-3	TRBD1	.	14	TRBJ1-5	TGTGCCAGCAGTTTCTACAGGGGGTATCAGCCCCAGCATTTT	CASSFYRGYQPQHF
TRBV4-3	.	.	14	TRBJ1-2	TGCGCCAGCAGCCGGGTGGGGGCAAACTATGGCTACACCTTC	CASSRVGANYGYTF
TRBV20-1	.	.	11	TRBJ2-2	TGCAGTGCTAGTCGGCCGGGGGAGCTGTTTTTT	CSASRPGELFF
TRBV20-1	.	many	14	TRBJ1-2	TGCAGTGCTAGTTTGAAGGGGGTTACCAGCGGCTACACCTTC	CSASLKGVTSGYTF
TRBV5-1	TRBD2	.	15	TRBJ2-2	TGCGCCAGCAGCTTGCCAGCGGGGACCACCGGGGAGCTGTTTTTT	CASSLPAGTTGELFF
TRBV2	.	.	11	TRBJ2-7	TGTGCCAGCAGTGAAGCGCTTCGGGGCACCTTC	CASSEALRGTF
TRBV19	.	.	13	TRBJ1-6	TGTGCCAGTACCCCTTCTTCGCGTTCACCCCTCCACTTT	CASTPSSRSPLHF
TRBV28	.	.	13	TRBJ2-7	TGTGCCAGCCGGAGTCCTCTCTCCTACGAGCAGTACTTC	CASRSPLSYEQYF
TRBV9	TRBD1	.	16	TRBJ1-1	TGTGCCAGCAGCGTAGGGACAGGGGAATATAGCACTGAAGCTTTCTTT	CASSVGTGEYSTEAFF
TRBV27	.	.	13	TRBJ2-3	TGTGCCAGCAGTTTCTCCCCCAGAGATACGCAGTATTTT	CASSFSPRDTQYF
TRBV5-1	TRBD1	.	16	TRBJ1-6	TGCGCCAGCAGCTCTGGAGACACAGGGGCAAATTCACCCCTCCACTTT	CASSSGDTGANSPLHF
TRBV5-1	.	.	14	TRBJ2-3	TGCGCCAGCAGAACCGGGACCCAGGGGGATACGCAGTATTTT	CASRTGTQGDTQYF
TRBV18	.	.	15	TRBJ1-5	TGTGCCAGCTCACCCATGGGTAACGGCAATCAGCCCCAGCATTTT	CASSPMGNGNQPQHF
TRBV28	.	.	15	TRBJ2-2	TGTGCCAGCAGTTTAATCGCCGGAAGCACCGGGGAGCTGTTTTTT	CASSLIAGSTGELFF
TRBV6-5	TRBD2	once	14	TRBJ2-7	TGTGCCAGCAGGACTAGCGGGGGGGCCTACGAGCAGTACTTC	CASRTSGGAYEQYF
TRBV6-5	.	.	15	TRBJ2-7	TGTGCCAGCTCTGAACGGGGGCGCAGGCTTTACGAGCAGTACTTC	CASSERGRRLYEQYF
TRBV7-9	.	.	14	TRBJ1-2	TGTGCCAGCAGCTTAACGATCCAGGGCTATGGCTACACCTTC	CASSLTIQGYGYTF